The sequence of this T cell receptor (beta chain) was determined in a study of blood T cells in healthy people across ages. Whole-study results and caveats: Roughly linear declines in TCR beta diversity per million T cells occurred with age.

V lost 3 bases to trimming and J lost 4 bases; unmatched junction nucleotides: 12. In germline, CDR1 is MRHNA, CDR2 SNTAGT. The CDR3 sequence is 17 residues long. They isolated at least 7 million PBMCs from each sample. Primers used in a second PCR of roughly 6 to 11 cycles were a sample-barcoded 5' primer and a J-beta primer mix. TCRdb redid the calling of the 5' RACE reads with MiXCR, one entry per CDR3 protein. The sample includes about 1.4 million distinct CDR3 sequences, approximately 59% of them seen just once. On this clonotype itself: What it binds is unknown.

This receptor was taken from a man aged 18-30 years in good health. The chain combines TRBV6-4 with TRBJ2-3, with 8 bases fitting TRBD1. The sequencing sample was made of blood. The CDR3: CASSDLRPGGGPDTQYF. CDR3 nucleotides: TGTGCCAGCAGTGATCTTAGACCAGGGGGCGGGCCAGATACGCAGTATTTT.